The clone carrying this T cell receptor (beta chain) was observed many times. No antigen is known for it. These data are taken from a study of response to subunit inactivated influenza vaccine. General observations from the study: T cells newly recruited by each seasonal influenza vaccination are few, the authors suggested.

TCRdb ran MiXCR on the RT-PCR reads and lists one entry per CDR3 protein. In the table there are about 610,000 distinct CDR3 sequences, around 15% of which are singletons. V shed 8 bases and J 6 bases; nucleotides not matched to a gene: 4. This CDR3 has 13 residues. The germline V gene has CDR1 MNHEY and CDR2 SVGEGT. The chain carries TRBV6-2 or TRBV6-3 and TRBJ2-7; TRBD2 matches 13 bases. Sequencing used PBMCs from blood, obtained 12 days after vaccination. The clonotype comes from a man over 45 who received an inactivated influenza vaccine. The CDR3 reads CASGLAGVSEQYF. CDR3 in DNA: TGTGCCAGCGGACTAGCGGGAGTGAGCGAGCAGTACTTC.